One and the same sample provided the 9 T cell receptor beta chains below, sequenced in a study. TCRdb reanalysed the 5' RACE reads using MiXCR and keeps one entry per CDR3 protein. The sample yields 45,000 to 70,000 distinct CDR3 sequences, around a quarter seen once. What was sequenced was tumor-infiltrating memory CD4+ T cells sorted from the breast tumor. Documented subset: memory CD4+ T cells, CD4+CD45RO+CD25-. These receptors were collected from a female donor with breast cancer.

About this clonotype: A read error is possible here, since a much larger clone lies one base away. The V and J genes are TRBV10-3 and TRBJ2-5; D is unclear. Per germline, CDR1 ENHRY and CDR2 SYGVKD. There are 12 residues in the CDR3. CDR3 loop: CAISGEQETQCF. In DNA, the CDR3 is TGTGCCATCAGTGGGGAACAAGAGACCCAGTGCTTC.

There are many counts of this clonotype. The chain recombines TRBV6-6 with TRBJ2-1; D gene uncertain. V lost 6 bases and J lost 5, with 5 bases in between. The V gene's germline CDR1 is MNHNY and CDR2 SVGAGI (reference sequence). The CDR3 totals 11 residues. The CDR3 region is CASSPNNEQFF. CDR3 in DNA: TGTGCCAGCAGCCCCAACAATGAGCAGTTCTTC.

This chain links TRBV9 with TRBJ1-1, with a weak D call TRBD1 (5 bases). CDR1 is SGDLS and CDR2 is YYNGEE in the germline V gene. V shed 3 bases and J shed 1 base, with 13 bases lying between them. CDR3 length: 15 amino acids. The CDR3 loop is CASSALTEGNTEAFF. CDR3 DNA: TGTGCCAGCAGCGCGTTGACAGAGGGGAACACTGAAGCTTTCTTT.

The sample holds a few counts of this clonotype. This chain connects TRBV6-2 or TRBV6-3 to TRBJ2-1; tentatively, D is TRBD1 (5 bases). The germline V and J ends were trimmed by 2 bases and 5 bases, with 7 bases remaining between them. Germline V lookup: CDR1 MNHEY, CDR2 SVGEGT. CDR3 size: 13 residues. The CDR3 coding sequence is TGTGCCAGCAGTTACAGGGGTAACAATGAGCAGTTCTTC. Translated: CASSYRGNNEQFF.

The chain joins TRBV6-6 to TRBJ1-1; possible D gene TRBD1, 5 bases. Trimming cost V 5 bases and J 3 bases, with 22 bases left between them. The germline V gene has CDR1 MNHNY and CDR2 SVGAGI (reference sequence). There are 17 residues in the CDR3. The CDR3 loop reads CASSLSTTPLGDTEAFF. The CDR3 bases are TGTGCCAGCAGTCTATCGACAACACCCTTAGGGGACACTGAAGCTTTCTTT.

V gene TRBV4-2 combines with J gene TRBJ1-5, with D possibly matching TRBD1 (6 bases). The CDR3 totals 15 residues. Germline V gene sequence: CDR1 LGHNA, CDR2 YNFKEQ. The germline V and J ends were trimmed by 0 bases and 3 bases, with 9 bases remaining between them. CDR3 sequence reads: CASSQEGHNNQPQHF. The CDR3 DNA follows: TGTGCCAGCAGCCAAGAGGGACACAACAATCAGCCCCAGCATTTT.

J is TRBJ1-2 and V is TRBV13; possible D gene TRBD1, 5 bases. This CDR3 has 13 amino acids. CDR1 PRHDT and CDR2 FYEKMQ come from the germline V gene (reference sequence). The V end was cut by 10 bases, the J end by 0 bases, with 12 bases between. This chain's CDR3 is CAMQQATNYGYTF. In nucleotides, the CDR3 is TGTGCCATGCAACAGGCGACTAACTATGGCTACACCTTC.

V gene TRBV20-1 combines with J gene TRBJ2-7; 11 bases align to TRBD2. The junction had 8 bases not matched to a gene; V was cut back by 4 bases and J by 3 bases. The CDR3 loop spans 15 amino acids. Germline V gives CDR1 DFQATT, CDR2 SNEGSKA (reference sequence). The CDR3 DNA follows: TGCAGTGCTATGACTAGCGGGAACACGAACTACGAGCAGTACTTC. It is translated as CSAMTSGNTNYEQYF.

This sequence joins TRBV20-1 and TRBJ2-2; no firm D call. The CDR3 extends over 15 amino acids. Germline lookup yields CDR1 DFQATT and CDR2 SNEGSKA (reference sequence). V was clipped by 0 bases and J by 0 bases, with 8 bases between them. In nucleotides, the CDR3 is TGCAGTGCTAGAGAGGAGCGCGCGAACACCGGGGAGCTGTTTTTT. Encoded protein: CSAREERANTGELFF.